The 11 T cell receptor beta chains in this list originate from one sample, sequenced in a study of regulatory T cells in long-lasting Graves disease. Stated time point: newly diagnosed GD, antithyroid drugs for less than 3 months. Making the TCR library involved RNA that had been extracted from PBMCs. Researchers made TCR beta libraries by using iRepertoire HTBI primers and running Arm-PCR on CDR3 regions. TCRdb re-called the multiplex PCR reads through MiXCR, storing one row per CDR3 protein. Of a few hundred thousand distinct CDR3 sequences in the sample, approximately 10% were seen once. This sample was also put to use in a study of T cells in Graves' hyperthyroidism and ophthalmopathy.

This specimen consisted of peripheral blood mononuclear cells (PBMCs), obtained at new diagnosis, from a patient treated with antithyroid drugs. Every receptor here comes from a woman younger than 30 with Graves disease.

The chain has TRBV20-1 and TRBJ1-2; D is undetermined. CDR3 length: 13 residues. The V and J ends lost 2 bases and 5 bases respectively, with 12 bases between them. CDR1 is DFQATT and CDR2 is SNEGSKA in the germline V gene (reference sequence). In nucleotides, the CDR3 is TGCAGTGCTAGAAAACCAAGAATATATGGCTACACCTTC. It yields the protein CSARKPRIYGYTF.

At least ten counts were recorded for this clonotype. The V call is TRBV20-1, the J call TRBJ2-7; 7 bases agree with TRBD2. This CDR3 spans 15 amino acids. V trimming: 0 bases; J trimming: 5 bases; junction bases outside the gene matches: 10. CDR1 is DFQATT and CDR2 is SNEGSKA in the germline V gene (reference sequence). CDR3 loop: CSARDGRETLNEQYF. CDR3 in DNA: TGCAGTGCTAGAGATGGGCGGGAGACCCTAAACGAGCAGTACTTC.

This clonotype was observed a few times. The V gene is TRBV11-2, the J gene TRBJ1-3; 9 nucleotides line up with TRBD1. Trimming cost V 4 bases and J 0 bases; bases outside gene matches: 10. Germline lookup yields CDR1 SGHAT and CDR2 FQNNGV. The CDR3 runs 18 residues. The CDR3 spells CASSSLDRGYLSGNTIYF. The CDR3 DNA reads TGTGCCAGCAGCTCGCTGGACAGGGGATACCTCTCTGGAAACACCATATATTTT. Based on the CDR3 plus reference TRBV11-2 and TRBJ1-3, the full variable domain is EAGVAQSPRYKIIEKRQSVAFWCNPISGHATLYWYQQILGQGPKLLIQFQNNGVVDDSQLPKDRFSAERLKGVDSTLKIQPAKLEDSAVYLCASSSLDRGYLSGNTIYFGEGSWLTVV.

This clonotype was observed a handful of times. The rearrangement joins TRBV7-9 to TRBJ2-3; TRBD2 is a possible D gene (6 bases). The length of the CDR3 is 17 residues. Germline-derived CDR1 and CDR2 are SEHNR and FQNEAQ (reference sequence). Trimming took off 5 bases at V and 0 bases at J, with 18 bases between the two ends. The CDR3 is CASSPILADPSTDTQYF. Here the CDR3 DNA reads TGTGCCAGCAGCCCCATTTTAGCGGACCCTAGCACAGATACGCAGTATTTT.

The rearrangement uses TRBV15 and TRBJ1-1, with TRBD1 as a possible D gene (5 bases). Germline-derived CDR1 and CDR2 are LNHNV and YYDKDF (reference sequence). The length of the CDR3 is 14 residues. V was cut by 3 bases and J by 4 bases, with 12 bases left in between. The CDR3 here is CATSRRGGVTEAFF. Here the CDR3 DNA reads TGTGCCACCAGCAGGAGGGGAGGGGTCACTGAAGCTTTCTTT.

This clonotype was seen many times. V and J are TRBV20-1 and TRBJ2-3; no clear D gene. Germline V CDR1 and CDR2: DFQATT, SNEGSKA (reference sequence). Trimming shortened V by 3 bases and J by 0 bases, and 4 bases separated the two germline ends. This CDR3 region has 12 residues. The CDR3 is CSASESTDTQYF. CDR3 sequence (DNA): TGCAGTGCTAGTGAAAGCACAGATACGCAGTATTTT.

The chain carries TRBV4-1 and TRBJ2-7, with D hard to call. This CDR3 is built from 13 residues. CDR1 and CDR2 (germline): MGHRA, YSYEKL. Trimming took off 3 bases at V and 2 bases at J, with 8 bases between the two ends. For the CDR3, the DNA is TGCGCCAGCAGCCATGACAAGGCCTACGAGCAGTACGTC. This encodes CASSHDKAYEQYV.

This clonotype was counted many times. V gene TRBV7-6 combines with J gene TRBJ1-5, with D hard to call. The CDR3 length is 14 residues. Trimming removed 1 base from V and 2 bases from J, with 6 bases in between. CDR1 and CDR2 from the germline V gene are SGHVS and FNYEAQ. The CDR3 nucleotides are TGTGCCAGCAGCTTAGAGGTCGGCAATCAGCCCCAGCATTTT. It is translated as CASSLEVGNQPQHF.

This clonotype was seen repeatedly, ten times or more. The V and J genes are TRBV30 and TRBJ1-3, with D perhaps TRBD1 (5 bases). V lost 4 bases and J 1 base, leaving 14 bases between the germline ends. The V gene's germline CDR1 is GTSNPN and CDR2 SVGIG (reference sequence). The CDR3 is made up of 15 amino acids. Written as DNA, the CDR3 is TGTGCCTGGATTCCACTCGACAGATCTGGAAACACCATATATTTT. Its protein product is CAWIPLDRSGNTIYF.

This clonotype has at least ten counts. V and J are TRBV12-3 or TRBV12-4 and TRBJ2-7, with 9 bases lining up with TRBD1. J gave up 7 bases and V 1 base, and 2 bases lay outside the gene matches. CDR3 length: 13 residues. This chain's CDR3 is CASSLEGTGEQYV. The CDR3 region has the DNA TGTGCCAGCAGTTTAGAAGGGACAGGGGAGCAGTACGTC.

The J gene is TRBJ2-5, the V gene TRBV12-3 or TRBV12-4; D may be TRBD2 (6 bases). The CDR3 contains 14 residues. V lost 6 bases and J 3 bases, leaving 14 bases between the germline ends. CDR3 sequence: CASSVVWGEETQYF. CDR3 in DNA: TGTGCCAGCAGCGTCGTGTGGGGGGAAGAGACCCAGTACTTC.